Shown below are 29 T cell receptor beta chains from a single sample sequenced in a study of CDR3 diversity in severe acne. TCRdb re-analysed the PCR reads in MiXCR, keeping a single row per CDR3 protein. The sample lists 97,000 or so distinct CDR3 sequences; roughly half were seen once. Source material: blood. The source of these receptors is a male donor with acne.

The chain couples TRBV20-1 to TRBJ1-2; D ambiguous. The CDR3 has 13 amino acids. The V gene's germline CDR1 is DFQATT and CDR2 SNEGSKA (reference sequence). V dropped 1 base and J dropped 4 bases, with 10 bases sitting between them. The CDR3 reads CSARVSVGYGYTF. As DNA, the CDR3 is TGCAGTGCTAGAGTGTCGGTGGGCTATGGCTACACCTTC.

The chain's CDR3 is CSARPGTRVYREQFF. The CDR3 bases are TGCAGTGCTAGACCCGGGACTAGGGTCTATCGTGAGCAGTTCTTC. The V gene is TRBV20-1, the J gene TRBJ2-1; 8 bases are a match to TRBD2. CDR3 size: 15 residues. After removal of 2 bases from V and 9 bases from J, the junction contained 12 bases not matched to a gene. CDR1 is DFQATT, CDR2 SNEGSKA, per germline (reference sequence).

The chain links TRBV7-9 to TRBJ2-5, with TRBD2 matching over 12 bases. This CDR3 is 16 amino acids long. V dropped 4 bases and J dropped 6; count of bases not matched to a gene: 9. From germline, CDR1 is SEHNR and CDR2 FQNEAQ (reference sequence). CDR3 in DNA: TGTGCCAGCAGCTCCAGAGCACTAGCGGGAGGACAGACCCAGTACTTC. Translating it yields CASSSRALAGGQTQYF.

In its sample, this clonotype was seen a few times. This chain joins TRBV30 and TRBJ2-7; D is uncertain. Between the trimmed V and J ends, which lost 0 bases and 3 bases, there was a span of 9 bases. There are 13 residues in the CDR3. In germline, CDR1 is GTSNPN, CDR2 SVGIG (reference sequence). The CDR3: CAWSVRNYYEQYF. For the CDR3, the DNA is TGTGCCTGGAGTGTACGAAACTACTACGAGCAGTACTTC.

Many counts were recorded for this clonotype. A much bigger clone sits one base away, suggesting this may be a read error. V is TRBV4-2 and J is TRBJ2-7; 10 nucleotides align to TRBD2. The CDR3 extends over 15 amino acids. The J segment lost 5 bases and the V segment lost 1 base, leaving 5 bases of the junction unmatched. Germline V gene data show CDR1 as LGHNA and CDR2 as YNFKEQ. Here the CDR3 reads CASSQGTSGHHEQYF. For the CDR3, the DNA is TGTGCCAGCAGCCAAGGGACTAGCGGACACCACGAGCAGTACTTC.

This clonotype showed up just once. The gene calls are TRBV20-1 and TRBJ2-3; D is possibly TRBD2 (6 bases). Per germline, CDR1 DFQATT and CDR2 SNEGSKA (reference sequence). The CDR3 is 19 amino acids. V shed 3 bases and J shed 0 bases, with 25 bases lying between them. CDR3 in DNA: TGCAGTGCTAGGGCGGGGTACCAAAAAGACCAGGTTAGCACAGATACGCAGTATTTT. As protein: CSARAGYQKDQVSTDTQYF.

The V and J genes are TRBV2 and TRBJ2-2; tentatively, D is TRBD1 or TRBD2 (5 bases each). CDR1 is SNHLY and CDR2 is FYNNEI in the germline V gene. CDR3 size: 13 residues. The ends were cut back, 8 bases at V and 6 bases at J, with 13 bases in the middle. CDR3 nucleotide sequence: TGTGCCAGCCGGGGCCGTCACGCCGGGGAGCTGTTTTTT. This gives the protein CASRGRHAGELFF.

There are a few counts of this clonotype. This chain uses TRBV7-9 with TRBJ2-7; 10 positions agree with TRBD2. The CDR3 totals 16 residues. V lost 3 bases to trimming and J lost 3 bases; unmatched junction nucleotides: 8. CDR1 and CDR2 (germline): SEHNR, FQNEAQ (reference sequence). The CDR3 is CASSFASGLADYEQYF. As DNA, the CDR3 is TGTGCCAGCAGCTTCGCCTCAGGACTAGCGGACTACGAGCAGTACTTC.

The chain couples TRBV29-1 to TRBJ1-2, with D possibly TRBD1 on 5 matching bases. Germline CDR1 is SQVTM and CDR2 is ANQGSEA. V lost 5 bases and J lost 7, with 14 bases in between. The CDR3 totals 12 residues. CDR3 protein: CSVSDARGGYTF. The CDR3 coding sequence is TGCAGCGTTTCGGACGCGAGGGGTGGCTACACCTTC.

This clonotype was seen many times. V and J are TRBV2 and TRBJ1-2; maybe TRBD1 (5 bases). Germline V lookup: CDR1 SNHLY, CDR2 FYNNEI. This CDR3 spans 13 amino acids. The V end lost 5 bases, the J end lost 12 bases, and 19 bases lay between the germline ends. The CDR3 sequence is CASSPIPPTAHTF. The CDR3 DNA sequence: TGTGCCAGCAGTCCGATCCCACCGACAGCCCACACCTTC.

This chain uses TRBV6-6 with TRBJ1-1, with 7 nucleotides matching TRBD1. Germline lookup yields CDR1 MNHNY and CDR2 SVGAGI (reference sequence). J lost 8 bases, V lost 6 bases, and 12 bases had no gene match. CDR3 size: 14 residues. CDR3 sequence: CASSGLRDRPEAFF. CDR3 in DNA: TGTGCCAGCAGCGGACTCCGGGACAGACCCGAAGCTTTCTTT.

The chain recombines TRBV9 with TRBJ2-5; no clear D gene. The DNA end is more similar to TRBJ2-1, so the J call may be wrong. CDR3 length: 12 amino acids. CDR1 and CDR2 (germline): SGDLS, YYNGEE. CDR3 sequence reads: CASSVGENEQFF. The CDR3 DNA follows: TGTGCCAGCAGCGTAGGAGAGAATGAGCAGTTCTTC.

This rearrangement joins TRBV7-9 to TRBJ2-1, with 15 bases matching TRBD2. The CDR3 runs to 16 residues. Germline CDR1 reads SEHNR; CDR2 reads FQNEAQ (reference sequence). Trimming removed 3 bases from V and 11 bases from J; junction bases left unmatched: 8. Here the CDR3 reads CASSLWTSGRGNKQFF. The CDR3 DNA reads TGTGCCAGCAGCTTGTGGACTAGCGGGAGGGGAAATAAGCAGTTCTTC.

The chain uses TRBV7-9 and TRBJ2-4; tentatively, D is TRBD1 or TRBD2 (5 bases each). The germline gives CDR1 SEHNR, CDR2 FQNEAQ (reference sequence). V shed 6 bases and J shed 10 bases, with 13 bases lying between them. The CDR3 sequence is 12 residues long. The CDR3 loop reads CASSGGRAIQYF. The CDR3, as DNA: TGTGCCAGCAGTGGGGGAAGGGCGATTCAGTACTTC.

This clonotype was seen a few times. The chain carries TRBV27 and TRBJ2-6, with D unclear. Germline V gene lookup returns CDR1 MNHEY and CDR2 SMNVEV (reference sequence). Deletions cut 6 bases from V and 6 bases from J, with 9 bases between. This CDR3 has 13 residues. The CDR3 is CASSQTKANVLTF. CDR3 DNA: TGTGCCAGCAGCCAAACAAAGGCCAACGTCCTGACTTTC.

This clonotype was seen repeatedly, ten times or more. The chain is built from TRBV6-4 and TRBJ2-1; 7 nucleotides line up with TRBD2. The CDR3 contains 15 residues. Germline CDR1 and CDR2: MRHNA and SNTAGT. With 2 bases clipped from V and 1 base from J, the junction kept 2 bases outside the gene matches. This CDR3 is CASSDQAGSYNEQFF. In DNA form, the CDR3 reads TGTGCCAGCAGTGACCAAGCGGGATCCTACAATGAGCAGTTCTTC.

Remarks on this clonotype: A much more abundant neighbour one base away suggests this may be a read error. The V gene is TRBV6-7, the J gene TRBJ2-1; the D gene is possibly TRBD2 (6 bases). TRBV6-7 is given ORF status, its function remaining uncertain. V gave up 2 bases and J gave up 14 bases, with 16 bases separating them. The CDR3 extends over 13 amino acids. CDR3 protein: CASSYPPCGKEFF. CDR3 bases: TGTGCCAGCAGTTACCCCCCCTGCGGGAAGGAGTTCTTC.

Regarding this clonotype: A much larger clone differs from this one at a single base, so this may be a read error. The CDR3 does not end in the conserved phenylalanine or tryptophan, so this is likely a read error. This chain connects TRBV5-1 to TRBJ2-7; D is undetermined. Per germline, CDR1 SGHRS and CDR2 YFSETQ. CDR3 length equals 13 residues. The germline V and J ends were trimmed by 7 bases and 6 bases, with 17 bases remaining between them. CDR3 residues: CASYAEPRGEQYL. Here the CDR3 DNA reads TGCGCCAGCTACGCGGAGCCCCGCGGCGAGCAGTACCTC.

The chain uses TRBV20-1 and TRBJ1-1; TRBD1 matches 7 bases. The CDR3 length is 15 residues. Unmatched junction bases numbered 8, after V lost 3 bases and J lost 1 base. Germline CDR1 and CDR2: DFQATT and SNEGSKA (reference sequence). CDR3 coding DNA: TGCAGTGCTAGGACCGCCGGGACAGCGAACACTGAAGCTTTCTTT. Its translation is CSARTAGTANTEAFF.

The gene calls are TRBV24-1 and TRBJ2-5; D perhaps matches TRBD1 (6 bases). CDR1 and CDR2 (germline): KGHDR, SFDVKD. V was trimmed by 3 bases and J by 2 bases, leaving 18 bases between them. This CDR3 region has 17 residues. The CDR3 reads CATSDPPVRDIQETQYF. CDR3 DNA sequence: TGTGCCACCAGTGATCCCCCCGTCAGGGACATACAAGAGACCCAGTACTTC.

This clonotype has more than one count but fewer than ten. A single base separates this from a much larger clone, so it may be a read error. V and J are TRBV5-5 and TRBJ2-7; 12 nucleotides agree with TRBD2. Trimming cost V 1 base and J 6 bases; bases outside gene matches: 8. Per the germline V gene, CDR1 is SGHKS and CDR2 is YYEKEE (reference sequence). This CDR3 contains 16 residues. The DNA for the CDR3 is TGTGCCAGCAGCTTGTCGCCTAGCGGGGGGGCCGGCGAGCAGTACGTC. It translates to CASSLSPSGGAGEQYV.

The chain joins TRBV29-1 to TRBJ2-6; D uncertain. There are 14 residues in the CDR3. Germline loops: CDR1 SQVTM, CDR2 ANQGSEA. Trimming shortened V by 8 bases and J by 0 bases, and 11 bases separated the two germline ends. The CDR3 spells CSSNVFSGANVLTF. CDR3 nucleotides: TGCAGCTCTAACGTGTTCTCTGGGGCCAACGTCCTGACTTTC.

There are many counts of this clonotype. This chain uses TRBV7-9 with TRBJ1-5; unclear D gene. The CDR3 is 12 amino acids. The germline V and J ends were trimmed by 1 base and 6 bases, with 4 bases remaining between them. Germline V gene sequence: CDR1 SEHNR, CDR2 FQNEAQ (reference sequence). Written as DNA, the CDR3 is TGTGCCAGCAGCTTAGGTGTTCAGCCCCAGCATTTT. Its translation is CASSLGVQPQHF.

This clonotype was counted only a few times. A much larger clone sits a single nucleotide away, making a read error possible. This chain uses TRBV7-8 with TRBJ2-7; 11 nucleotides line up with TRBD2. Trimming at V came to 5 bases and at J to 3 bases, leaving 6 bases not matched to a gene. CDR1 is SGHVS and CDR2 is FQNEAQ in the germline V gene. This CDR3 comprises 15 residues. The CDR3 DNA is TGTGCCAGCAGCCCTAGACTAGCGGGACTCTACGAGCAGTACGTC. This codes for CASSPRLAGLYEQYV.

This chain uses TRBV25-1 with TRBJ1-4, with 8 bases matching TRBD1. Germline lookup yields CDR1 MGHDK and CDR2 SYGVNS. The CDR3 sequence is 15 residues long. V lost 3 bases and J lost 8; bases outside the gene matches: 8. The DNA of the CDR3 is TGTGCCAGCAGTGACACCAGGGGGCGCTGGGAAAAACTGTTTTTT. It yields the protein CASSDTRGRWEKLFF.

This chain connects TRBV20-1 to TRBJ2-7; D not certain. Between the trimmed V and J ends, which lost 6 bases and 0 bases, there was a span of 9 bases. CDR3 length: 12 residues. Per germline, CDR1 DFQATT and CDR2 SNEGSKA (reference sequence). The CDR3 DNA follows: TGCAGTGCCAGCCAAAACTCCTACGAGCAGTACTTC. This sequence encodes CSASQNSYEQYF.

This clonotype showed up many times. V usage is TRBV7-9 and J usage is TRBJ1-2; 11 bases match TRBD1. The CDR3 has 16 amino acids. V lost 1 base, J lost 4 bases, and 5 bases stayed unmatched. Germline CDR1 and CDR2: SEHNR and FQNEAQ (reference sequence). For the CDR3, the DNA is TGTGCCAGCAGCTTAGATCCGGGACAGGGGGGCTATGGCTACACCTTC. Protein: CASSLDPGQGGYGYTF.

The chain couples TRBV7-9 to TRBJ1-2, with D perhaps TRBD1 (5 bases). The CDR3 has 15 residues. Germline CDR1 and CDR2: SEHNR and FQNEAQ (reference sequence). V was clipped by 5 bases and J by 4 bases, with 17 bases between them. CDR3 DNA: TGTGCCAGCAGCCATCCGGGGGATCAGAGCTATGGCTACACCTTC. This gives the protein CASSHPGDQSYGYTF.

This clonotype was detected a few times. CDR3 amino acids: CASSSGTSAKPYQETQYF. The CDR3 DNA sequence: TGTGCCAGCAGCTCGGGGACTAGCGCAAAACCGTACCAAGAGACCCAGTACTTC. The rearrangement joins TRBV3-1 to TRBJ2-5; 10 nucleotides align to TRBD2. With 5 bases clipped from V and 0 bases from J, the junction kept 12 bases outside the gene matches. The CDR3 contains 18 residues. From germline, CDR1 is LGHDT and CDR2 YNNKEL (reference sequence).